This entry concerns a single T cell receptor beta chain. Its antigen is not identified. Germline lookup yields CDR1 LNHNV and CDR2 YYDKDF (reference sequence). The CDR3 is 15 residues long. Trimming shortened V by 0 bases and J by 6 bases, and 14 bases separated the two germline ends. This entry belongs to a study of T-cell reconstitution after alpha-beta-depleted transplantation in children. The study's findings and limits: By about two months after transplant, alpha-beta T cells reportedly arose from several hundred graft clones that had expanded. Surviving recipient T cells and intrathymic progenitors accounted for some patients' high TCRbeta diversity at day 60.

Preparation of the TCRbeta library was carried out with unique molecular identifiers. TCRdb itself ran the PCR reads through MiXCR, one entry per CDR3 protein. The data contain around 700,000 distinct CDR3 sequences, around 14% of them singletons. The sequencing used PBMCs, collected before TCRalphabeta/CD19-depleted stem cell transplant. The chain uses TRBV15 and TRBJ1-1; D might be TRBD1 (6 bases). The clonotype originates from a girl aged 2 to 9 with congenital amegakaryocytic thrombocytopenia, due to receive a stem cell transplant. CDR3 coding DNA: TGTGCCACCAGCAGAGATTGGGGGCAACCCTCTGAAGCTTTCTTT. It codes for CATSRDWGQPSEAFF.